The 6 T cell receptor beta chains given below trace back to one sample, sequenced in a study of blood T cell repertoires in COVID-19. Clones were read by immunoSEQ multiplex PCR, and TCRdb kept only the in-frame ones, dropping some. Of about 200,000 clones in the sample, around 90% were seen once. Sequencing was done on a sample of peripheral blood. These receptors were obtained from a man in his sixties who had recovered from COVID-19.

This sequence joins TRBV4-1 and TRBJ2-2; TRBD2 aligns across 14 bases. The germline CDR1 and CDR2 sequences are MGHRA and YSYEKL. This CDR3 is 17 amino acids long. The ends lost 0 bases at V and 6 bases at J; junction bases unmatched: 3. The CDR3 region has the DNA TGCGCCAGCAGCCAAGAAGGGACTAGCGGGAGACCCGGGGAGCTGTTTTTT. Translation gives CASSQEGTSGRPGELFF.

The rearrangement joins TRBV28 to TRBJ2-5, with 7 nucleotides matching TRBD1. There are 16 residues in the CDR3. The J segment lost 5 bases and the V segment lost 8 bases, leaving 17 bases of the junction unmatched. Germline V CDR1 and CDR2: MDHEN, SYDVKM. CDR3 region: CASATVGGSLSETQYF. For the CDR3, the DNA is TGTGCCAGCGCAACTGTAGGGGGCTCTTTGTCCGAGACCCAGTACTTC.

The chain has TRBV7-9 and TRBJ2-1; 11 positions match TRBD1. There are 12 residues in the CDR3. Germline CDR1 SEHNR, CDR2 FQNEAQ (reference sequence). The CDR3 protein is CAGQGAPNEQFF. As DNA, the CDR3 is TGTGCAGGACAGGGGGCCCCCAATGAGCAGTTCTTC.

The gene calls are TRBV27 and TRBJ2-5; D unclear. Germline V gene sequence: CDR1 MNHEY, CDR2 SMNVEV (reference sequence). V gave up 9 bases and J gave up 4 bases, with 21 bases separating them. This CDR3 spans 15 amino acids. The CDR3 here is CASTSDGRYPETQYF. CDR3 DNA: TGTGCCAGTACCTCCGATGGTCGGTATCCAGAGACCCAGTACTTC.

The chain links TRBV3-1 (or the pseudogene TRBV3-2) to TRBJ1-6; no reliable D call. Germline loops: CDR1 LGHDT, CDR2 YNNKEL (reference sequence). Between the trimmed V and J ends, which lost 0 bases and 6 bases, there was a span of 9 bases. This CDR3 has 15 residues. The CDR3: CASSQDSTVNSPLHF. In DNA form, the CDR3 reads TGTGCCAGCAGCCAAGATAGTACAGTTAATTCACCCCTCCACTTT.

This clone was seen just once. The chain uses TRBV5-5 and TRBJ2-3, with 10 bases identical to TRBD2. Germline V gives CDR1 SGHKS, CDR2 YYEKEE (reference sequence). The CDR3 has 16 amino acids. V gave up 0 bases and J gave up 4 bases; unmatched junction bases: 5. CDR3 coding DNA: TGTGCCAGCAGCTTGGTAGAGCTAGCGGGGGCAGATACGCAGTATTTT. Translated, it gives CASSLVELAGADTQYF.